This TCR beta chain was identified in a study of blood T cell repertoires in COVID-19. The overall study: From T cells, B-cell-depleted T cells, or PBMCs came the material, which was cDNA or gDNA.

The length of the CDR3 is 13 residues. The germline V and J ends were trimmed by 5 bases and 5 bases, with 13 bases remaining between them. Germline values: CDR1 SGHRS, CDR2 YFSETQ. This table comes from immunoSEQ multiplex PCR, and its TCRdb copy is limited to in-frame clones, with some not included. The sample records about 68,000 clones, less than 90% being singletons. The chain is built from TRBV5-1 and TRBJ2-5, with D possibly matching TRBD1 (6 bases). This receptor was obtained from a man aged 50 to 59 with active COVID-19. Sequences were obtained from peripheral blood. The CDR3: CASSLTQGETQYF. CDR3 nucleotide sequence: TGCGCCAGCAGTTTGACTCAGGGGGAGACCCAGTACTTC.